The 28 T cell receptor beta chains reported below all come from one sample, sequenced in a study of blood T cell repertoires in COVID-19. Assay: immunoSEQ multiplex PCR; the TCRdb copy retains only in-frame clones and omits some. The sample contains about 400,000 clones, roughly 90% of which appear only once. The source material was peripheral blood. Receptors were obtained from a woman aged 30 to 39 with acute or convalescent COVID-19.

V gene TRBV9 combines with J gene TRBJ1-2, with D possibly TRBD1 on 5 matching bases. This CDR3 is 15 amino acids long. Deletions cut 3 bases from V and 4 bases from J, with 16 bases between. Germline V gene sequence: CDR1 SGDLS, CDR2 YYNGEE. CDR3 amino acids: CASSAPSGGIYGYTF. CDR3 in DNA: TGTGCCAGCAGCGCCCCAAGCGGGGGGATCTATGGCTACACCTTC.

The chain links TRBV12-5 to TRBJ1-3; D perhaps matches TRBD1 (5 bases). The CDR3 has 16 amino acids. Germline-derived CDR1 and CDR2 are LGHNT and FRNRAP. Deletions cut 0 bases from V and 4 bases from J, with 13 bases between. The DNA for the CDR3 is TGTGCTAGTGGTTTGGTCACGACAGCGCCCGGAAACACCATATATTTT. It translates to CASGLVTTAPGNTIYF.

The chain links TRBV15 to TRBJ2-1, with a weak D call TRBD1 (6 bases). Trimming took 3 bases from V and 4 from J, leaving 10 bases between them. Per the germline V gene, CDR1 is LNHNV and CDR2 is YYDKDF (reference sequence). There are 14 residues in the CDR3. CDR3 sequence (DNA): TGTGCCACCAGCAGGCCCGGACAGTACAATGAGCAGTTCTTC. Protein: CATSRPGQYNEQFF.

The chain carries TRBV19 and TRBJ2-6; TRBD1 matches at 11 bases. V trimming: 5 bases; J trimming: 4 bases; junction bases outside the gene matches: 10. Germline-derived CDR1 and CDR2 are LNHDA and SQIVND (reference sequence). The CDR3 spans 18 residues. The CDR3 DNA reads as TGTGCCAGTAGTTGGAGGACAGGGGGCGCGTCCGGGGCCAACGTCCTGACTTTC. It translates to CASSWRTGGASGANVLTF.

V is TRBV5-4 and J is TRBJ1-2; 7 bases are a match to TRBD1. V gave up 5 bases and J gave up 7 bases; unmatched junction bases: 8. The CDR3 is made up of 13 amino acids. From germline, CDR1 is SGHNT and CDR2 YYREEE (reference sequence). Written as DNA, the CDR3 is TGTGCCAGCAGTCAACAGGGGATGGGTGGCTACACCTTC. This encodes CASSQQGMGGYTF.

CDR3 coding DNA: TGTGCCAGCAGCTTAGACCGGGGGGCCCAGGGTGAGCAGTTCTTC. Translating it yields CASSLDRGAQGEQFF. This chain links TRBV7-8 with TRBJ2-1, with D maybe TRBD2 (7 bases). Germline V gene data show CDR1 as SGHVS and CDR2 as FQNEAQ. V was pared by 1 base and J by 9 bases, with 16 bases between. The CDR3 is 15 residues long. The complete variable domain, with remaining parts taken from reference TRBV7-8 and TRBJ2-1, reads GAGVSQSPRYKVAKRGQDVALRCDPISGHVSLFWYQQALGQGPEFLTYFQNEAQLDKSGLPSDRFFAERPEGSVSTLKIQRTQQEDSAVYLCASSLDRGAQGEQFFGPGTRLTVL.

The rearrangement joins TRBV7-3 to TRBJ2-7; possible D gene TRBD2, 5 bases. With 0 bases removed from V and 7 bases from J, the gap between germline ends came to 16 bases. The length of the CDR3 is 15 residues. Per the germline V gene, CDR1 is SGHTA and CDR2 is FQGTGA. Here the CDR3 reads CASSLTVATLGEQYF. CDR3 DNA sequence: TGTGCCAGCAGCTTAACGGTAGCGACCTTGGGGGAGCAGTACTTC. The full variable domain, with the rest looked up from reference TRBV7-3 and TRBJ2-7, is GAGVSQTPSNKVTEKGKYVELRCDPISGHTALYWYRQSLGQGPEFLIYFQGTGAADDSGLPNDRFFAVRPEGSVSTLKIQRTERGDSAVYLCASSLTVATLGEQYFGPGTRLTVT.

This chain joins TRBV29-1 and TRBJ1-1; 9 bases map to TRBD1. The germline V gene encodes CDR1 SQVTM and CDR2 ANQGSEA. The J segment lost 1 base and the V segment lost 5 bases, leaving 5 bases of the junction unmatched. The CDR3 runs 14 residues. Here the CDR3 DNA reads TGCAGCGTTATACGGACAGGGGCGAACACTGAAGCTTTCTTT. This translates into CSVIRTGANTEAFF.

The rearrangement uses TRBV6-6 and TRBJ1-1; D gene unclear. Germline V gives CDR1 MNHNY, CDR2 SVGAGI (reference sequence). This CDR3 region has 12 residues. The V and J ends lost 10 bases and 1 base respectively, with 10 bases between them. The DNA for the CDR3 is TGTGCCACCCGGCGGGGGAACACTGAAGCTTTCTTT. Encoded protein: CATRRGNTEAFF.

J is TRBJ2-3 and V is TRBV24-1; D gene unclear. Germline loops: CDR1 KGHDR, CDR2 SFDVKD. V was shortened by 3 bases and J by 1 base, with 13 bases between the two germline ends. This CDR3 contains 16 residues. The CDR3 reads CATSDRTRRGTDTQYF. CDR3 DNA sequence: TGTGCCACCAGTGATCGTACGCGCCGGGGCACAGATACGCAGTATTTT.

V usage is TRBV9 and J usage is TRBJ2-5, with D possibly being TRBD1 (6 bases). This CDR3 is 14 amino acids long. Germline CDR1 reads SGDLS; CDR2 reads YYNGEE. V was clipped by 4 bases and J by 3 bases, with 13 bases between them. CDR3 nucleotide sequence: TGTGCCAGCAGCCCCGGGACACGAGAAGAGACCCAGTACTTC. Protein product: CASSPGTREETQYF.

J is TRBJ2-6 and V is TRBV5-4, with D hard to call. The V end lost 0 bases, the J end lost 1 base, and 5 bases lay between the germline ends. Germline CDR1 reads SGHNT; CDR2 reads YYREEE (reference sequence). The CDR3 runs to 15 residues. The CDR3 DNA reads TGTGCCAGCAGCTTGGTGCGTTCTGGGGCCAACGTCCTGACTTTC. Translation gives CASSLVRSGANVLTF. Filled out from reference TRBV5-4 and TRBJ2-6, the complete variable domain reads ETGVTQSPTHLIKTRGQQVTLRCSSQSGHNTVSWYQQALGQGPQFIFQYYREEENGRGNFPPRFSGLQFPNYSSELNVNALELDDSALYLCASSLVRSGANVLTFGAGSRLTVL.

V gene TRBV2 combines with J gene TRBJ2-3; a possible D gene is TRBD2 (7 bases). The germline gives CDR1 SNHLY, CDR2 FYNNEI. The CDR3 has 15 residues. Trimming removed 6 bases at V and 3 bases at J, with 16 bases between. CDR3 in amino acids: CASRGDGGRTDTQYF. CDR3 in DNA: TGTGCCAGCAGGGGGGACGGGGGGCGTACAGATACGCAGTATTTT.

The rearrangement joins TRBV2 to TRBJ1-3, with no clear D. Trimming took off 6 bases at V and 8 bases at J, with 8 bases between the two ends. Germline V CDR1 and CDR2: SNHLY, FYNNEI. The CDR3 has 11 amino acids. The CDR3 region is CASRLLDTIYF. As DNA, the CDR3 is TGTGCCAGCAGACTCCTAGACACCATATATTTT.

This chain joins TRBV11-2 and TRBJ2-5; the D is unclear. The CDR3 contains 12 residues. In germline, CDR1 is SGHAT, CDR2 FQNNGV. Between the trimmed V and J ends, which lost 3 bases and 5 bases, there was a span of 7 bases. The CDR3, as DNA: TGTGCCAGCAGCTTGACGAGGGAGACCCAGTACTTC. The encoded protein is CASSLTRETQYF.

V gene TRBV18 combines with J gene TRBJ1-2, with D perhaps TRBD1 (5 bases). The germline CDR1 and CDR2 sequences are KGHSH and LQKENI. V was trimmed by 6 bases and J by 7 bases, leaving 18 bases between them. CDR3 length equals 14 residues. The CDR3 bases are TGTGCCAGCTCCAGGGATGCCTCTACTGGTGGCTACACCTTC. Protein product: CASSRDASTGGYTF.

This chain uses TRBV6-6 with TRBJ1-2; 10 bases fit TRBD1. This CDR3 contains 17 residues. Germline V lookup: CDR1 MNHNY, CDR2 SVGAGI (reference sequence). The J segment lost 1 base and the V segment lost 6 bases, leaving 11 bases of the junction unmatched. CDR3 in amino acids: CASSRTLTGGLNYGYTF. In DNA form, the CDR3 reads TGTGCCAGCAGCCGAACTCTGACAGGGGGCCTTAACTATGGCTACACCTTC.

The chain couples TRBV5-4 to TRBJ2-2; no reliable D call. The CDR3 is 15 residues long. CDR1 is SGHNT and CDR2 is YYREEE in the germline V gene (reference sequence). With 0 bases removed from V and 0 bases from J, the gap between germline ends came to 6 bases. The CDR3 sequence is CASSLVYPNTGELFF. In DNA, the CDR3 is TGTGCCAGCAGCTTGGTCTATCCGAACACCGGGGAGCTGTTTTTT.

The chain recombines TRBV6-5 with TRBJ1-5; D uncertain. The CDR3 contains 13 residues. CDR1 and CDR2 from the germline V gene are MNHEY and SVGAGI. The germline V and J ends were trimmed by 11 bases and 3 bases, with 14 bases remaining between them. The CDR3 DNA sequence: TGTGCCGCCCGCGAGTCTGACAATCAGCCCCAGCATTTT. Protein product: CAARESDNQPQHF.

The chain recombines TRBV7-3 with TRBJ2-3, with 9 bases matching TRBD1. Trimming took 3 bases from V and 1 from J; bases not matched to a gene: 2. CDR1 and CDR2 (germline): SGHTA, FQGTGA. The CDR3 totals 15 residues. The CDR3 bases are TGTGCCAGCAGCTTTACAGGGGGCGGCACAGATACGCAGTATTTT. Its protein is CASSFTGGGTDTQYF.

V gene TRBV28 combines with J gene TRBJ1-6, with a weak D call TRBD1 (5 bases). Germline-derived CDR1 and CDR2 are MDHEN and SYDVKM. CDR3 length: 16 residues. Trimming pared 5 bases from V and 3 bases from J, leaving 14 bases between. The CDR3 DNA reads TGTGCCAGCAGTCCAAGACAGCCAGTCTATAATTCACCCCTCCACTTT. Its protein is CASSPRQPVYNSPLHF.

This sequence joins TRBV5-8 and TRBJ2-7; weak D call: TRBD1 (6 bases). V dropped 0 bases and J dropped 4 bases, with 11 bases sitting between them. CDR3 length: 14 residues. Germline-derived CDR1 and CDR2 are SGHTS and YDEGEE. The CDR3 spells CASSLAGQLYEQYF. CDR3 DNA sequence: TGTGCCAGCAGCTTGGCAGGACAGCTTTACGAGCAGTACTTC.

This clone appeared once. The V call is TRBV3-1 (or the pseudogene TRBV3-2), the J call TRBJ2-7, with 14 nucleotides matching TRBD2. Looked up from germline, CDR1 is LGHDT and CDR2 is YNNKEL (reference sequence). The CDR3 runs 18 residues. Losses at the gene ends were 3 bases for V and 3 bases for J; bases not matched to a gene: 10. The CDR3 bases are TGTGCCAGCAGCCAGGGGGCGGGACTAGCGGGGGTTAACTACGAGCAGTACTTC. Amino acid sequence: CASSQGAGLAGVNYEQYF.

Only one count was recorded for this clone. The V and J genes are TRBV28 and TRBJ2-7, with D tentatively TRBD2 (6 bases). CDR3 length equals 17 residues. The V end lost 6 bases, the J end lost 5 bases, and 26 bases lay between the germline ends. CDR1 is MDHEN and CDR2 is SYDVKM in the germline V gene. The CDR3 region is CASSPLRQLGGIHEQYF. In nucleotides, the CDR3 is TGTGCCAGCAGCCCTTTGAGGCAGTTGGGGGGAATCCACGAGCAGTACTTC.

The genes are TRBV10-3 and TRBJ1-5; D may be TRBD1 (5 bases). The CDR3 spans 13 residues. Germline CDR1 and CDR2: ENHRY and SYGVKD. V gave up 6 bases and J gave up 7 bases, with 13 bases separating them. CDR3 DNA sequence: TGTGCCATCAGCCTATCGGACAAACAGCCCCAGCATTTT. This sequence encodes CAISLSDKQPQHF.

The genes are TRBV7-6 and TRBJ2-7; 8 bases fit TRBD1. Germline V CDR1 and CDR2: SGHVS, FNYEAQ. V lost 5 bases to trimming and J lost 5 bases; unmatched junction nucleotides: 11. CDR3 length: 15 residues. The CDR3 nucleotides are TGTGCCAGCAGCCCTCGACAGGGGCCGTCCCACGAGCAGTACTTC. Translating it yields CASSPRQGPSHEQYF.

The rearrangement joins TRBV19 to TRBJ1-3; 10 positions match TRBD1. V lost 5 bases to trimming and J lost 2 bases; unmatched junction nucleotides: 6. This CDR3 is 16 amino acids long. Germline V CDR1 and CDR2: LNHDA, SQIVND (reference sequence). CDR3 region: CASSVTGTGAGNTIYF. DNA for the CDR3: TGTGCCAGTAGTGTTACCGGGACAGGGGCTGGAAACACCATATATTTT.

The chain has TRBV5-1 and TRBJ2-7; TRBD2 might be the D (6 bases). V gave up 1 base and J gave up 1 base, with 24 bases separating them. The length of the CDR3 is 19 residues. Per germline, CDR1 SGHRS and CDR2 YFSETQ. This CDR3 is CASSLPKNMAGLLSYEQYF. Written as DNA, the CDR3 is TGCGCCAGCAGCTTGCCGAAGAACATGGCGGGGCTCCTTTCCTACGAGCAGTACTTC.